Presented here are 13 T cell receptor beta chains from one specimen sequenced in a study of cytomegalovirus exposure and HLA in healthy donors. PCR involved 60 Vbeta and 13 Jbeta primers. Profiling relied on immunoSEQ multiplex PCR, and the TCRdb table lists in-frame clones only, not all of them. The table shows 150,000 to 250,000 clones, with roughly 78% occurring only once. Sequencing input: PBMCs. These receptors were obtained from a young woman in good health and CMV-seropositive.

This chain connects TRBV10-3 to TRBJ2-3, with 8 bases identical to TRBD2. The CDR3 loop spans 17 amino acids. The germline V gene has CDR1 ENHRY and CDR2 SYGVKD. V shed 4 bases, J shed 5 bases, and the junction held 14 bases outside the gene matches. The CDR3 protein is CAISAPLSGVGGDTQYF. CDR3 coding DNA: TGTGCCATCAGTGCTCCCCTTAGCGGGGTGGGGGGAGATACGCAGTATTTT.

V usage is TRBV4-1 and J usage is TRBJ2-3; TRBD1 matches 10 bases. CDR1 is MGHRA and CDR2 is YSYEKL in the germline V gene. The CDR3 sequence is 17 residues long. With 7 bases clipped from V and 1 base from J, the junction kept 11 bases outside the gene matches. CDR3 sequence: CASKSGTGVIGTDTQYF. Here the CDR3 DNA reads TGCGCCAGCAAGAGCGGGACAGGGGTTATTGGCACAGATACGCAGTATTTT.

CDR3 protein: CASGREDGYNEQFF. The CDR3 DNA sequence: TGTGCCAGCGGCCGGGAGGACGGATACAATGAGCAGTTCTTC. The rearrangement links TRBV2 to TRBJ2-1; 7 nucleotides line up with TRBD2. This CDR3 spans 14 amino acids. V lost 8 bases, J lost 4 bases, and 8 bases stayed unmatched. CDR1 and CDR2 (germline): SNHLY, FYNNEI.

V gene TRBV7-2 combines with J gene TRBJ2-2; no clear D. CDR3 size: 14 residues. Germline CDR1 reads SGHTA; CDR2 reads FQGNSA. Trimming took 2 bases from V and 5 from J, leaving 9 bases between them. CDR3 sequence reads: CASSLFEATGELFF. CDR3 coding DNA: TGTGCCAGCAGCTTATTTGAAGCTACCGGGGAGCTGTTTTTT.

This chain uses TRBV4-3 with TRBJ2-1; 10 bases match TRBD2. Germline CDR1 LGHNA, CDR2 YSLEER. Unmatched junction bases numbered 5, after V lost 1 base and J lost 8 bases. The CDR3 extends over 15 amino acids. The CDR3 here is CASSQGTSGTDEQFF. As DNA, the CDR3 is TGCGCCAGCAGCCAAGGGACTAGCGGAACAGATGAGCAGTTCTTC.

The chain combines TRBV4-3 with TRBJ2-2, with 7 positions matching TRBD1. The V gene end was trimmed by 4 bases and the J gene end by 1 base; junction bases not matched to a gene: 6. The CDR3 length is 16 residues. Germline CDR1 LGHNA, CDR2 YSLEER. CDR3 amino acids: CASSPRTGLNTGELFF. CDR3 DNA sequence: TGCGCCAGCAGCCCCCGGACAGGCTTGAACACCGGGGAGCTGTTTTTT.

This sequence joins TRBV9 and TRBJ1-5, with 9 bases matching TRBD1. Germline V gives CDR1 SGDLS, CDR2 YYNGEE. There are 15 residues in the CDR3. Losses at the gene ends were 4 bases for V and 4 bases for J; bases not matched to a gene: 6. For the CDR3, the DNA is TGTGCCAGCAGCACGGGACAGGGTCTAAATCAGCCCCAGCATTTT. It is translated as CASSTGQGLNQPQHF.

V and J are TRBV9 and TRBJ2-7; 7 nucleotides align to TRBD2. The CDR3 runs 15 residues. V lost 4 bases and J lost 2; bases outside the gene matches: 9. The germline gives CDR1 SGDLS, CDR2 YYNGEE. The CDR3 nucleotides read TGTGCCAGCAGCCCCCAGGGCGGGAGACCCTACGAGCAGTACTTC. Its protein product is CASSPQGGRPYEQYF.

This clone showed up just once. The CDR3: CASSFRDKIYEQYF. The CDR3 DNA follows: TGTGCCAGCAGTTTCCGGGACAAGATCTACGAGCAGTACTTC. The chain couples TRBV6-5 to TRBJ2-7, with a weak D call TRBD1 (6 bases). The length of the CDR3 is 14 residues. With 4 bases removed from V and 3 bases from J, the gap between germline ends came to 13 bases. The germline gives CDR1 MNHEY, CDR2 SVGAGI.

For the CDR3, the DNA is TGTGCCAGCAGCGCCAGCGGGAGTCGGCAGACCCAGTACTTC. It is translated as CASSASGSRQTQYF. V gene TRBV9 combines with J gene TRBJ2-5; 8 bases fit TRBD2. This CDR3 spans 14 amino acids. Germline loops: CDR1 SGDLS, CDR2 YYNGEE. V lost 3 bases, J lost 6 bases, and 7 bases stayed unmatched.

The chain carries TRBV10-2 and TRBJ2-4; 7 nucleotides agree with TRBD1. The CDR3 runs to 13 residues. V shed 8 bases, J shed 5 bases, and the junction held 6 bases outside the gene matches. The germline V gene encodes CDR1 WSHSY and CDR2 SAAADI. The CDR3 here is CASVDRAENIQYF. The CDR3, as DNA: TGCGCCAGCGTAGACAGGGCCGAAAACATTCAGTACTTC.

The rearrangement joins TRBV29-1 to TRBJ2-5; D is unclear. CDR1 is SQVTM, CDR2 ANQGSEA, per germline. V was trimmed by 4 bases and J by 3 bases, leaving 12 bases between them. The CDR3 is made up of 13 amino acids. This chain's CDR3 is CSVGQTSKETQYF. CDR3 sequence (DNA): TGCAGCGTTGGGCAGACATCTAAAGAGACCCAGTACTTC.

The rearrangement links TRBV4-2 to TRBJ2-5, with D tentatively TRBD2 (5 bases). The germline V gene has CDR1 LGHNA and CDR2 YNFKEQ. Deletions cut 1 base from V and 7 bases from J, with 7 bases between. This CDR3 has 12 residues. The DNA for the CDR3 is TGTGCCAGCAGCCAAGTTGAGGGGACCCAGTACTTC. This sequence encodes CASSQVEGTQYF.